This TCR beta chain was sequenced in a study of beta chain features in type 1 diabetes. The overall study: Similarity in age, gender and cell yields was seen between patients and healthy donors. Study conclusions and caveats: The cDNA sequencing approach could over-represent high-TCR-expressing cells. Fewer insertions but more deletions were seen at VDJ junctions in type 1 diabetes patients.

On average, the one heparinised blood draw given by each donor was approximately 120 mL. The sequenced template was cDNA made from the entire isolated RNA. Libraries were prepared by immunoSEQ multiplex PCR; TCRdb keeps only in-frame clonotypes and omits some of them. The sample shows 140,000 to 150,000 clones, under 60% of them seen only once. This clone was observed a handful of times. What it binds is not known. The germline gives CDR1 SNHLY, CDR2 FYNNEI. There are 14 residues in the CDR3. The V end was cut by 6 bases, the J end by 6 bases, with 15 bases between. The rearrangement joins TRBV2 to TRBJ1-5; no clear D gene. The TCR was taken from a man aged 18-30 years in good health. Sequencing was carried out using Tregs from blood. The chain's CDR3 is CASSGGLGTQPQHF. The DNA of the CDR3 is TGTGCCAGCAGCGGCGGACTAGGTACTCAGCCCCAGCATTTT. Full variable domain (remainder filled in from reference TRBV2 and TRBJ1-5): EPEVTQTPSHQVTQMGQEVILRCVPISNHLYFYWYRQILGQKVEFLVSFYNNEISEKSEIFDDQFSVERPDGSNFTLKIRSTKLEDSAMYFCASSGGLGTQPQHFGDGTRLSIL.